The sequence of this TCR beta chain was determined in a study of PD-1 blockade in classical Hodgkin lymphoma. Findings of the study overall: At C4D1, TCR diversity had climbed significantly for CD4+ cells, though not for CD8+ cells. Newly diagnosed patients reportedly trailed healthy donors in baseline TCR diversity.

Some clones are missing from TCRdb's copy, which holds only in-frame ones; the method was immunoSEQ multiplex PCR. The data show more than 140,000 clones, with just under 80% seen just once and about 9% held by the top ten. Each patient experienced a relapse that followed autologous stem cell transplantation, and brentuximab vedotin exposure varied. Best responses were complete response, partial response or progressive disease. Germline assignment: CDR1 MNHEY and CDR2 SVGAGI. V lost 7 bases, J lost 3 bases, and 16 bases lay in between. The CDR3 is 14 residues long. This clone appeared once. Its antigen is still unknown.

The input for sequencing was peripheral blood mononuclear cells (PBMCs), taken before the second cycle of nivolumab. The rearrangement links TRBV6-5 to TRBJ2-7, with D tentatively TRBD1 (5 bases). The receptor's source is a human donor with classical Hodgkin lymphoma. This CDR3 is CASTTMNRFYEQYF. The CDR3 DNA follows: TGTGCCAGCACCACGATGAACAGGTTCTACGAGCAGTACTTC.